This T cell receptor beta chain is from a study of PD-L1 blockade in urothelial cancer (dated by TCRdb to the late 2010s). Some background on the complete study: Therapy was started at some point between 2012 and 2014 for all patients, and atezolizumab 1,200 mg was administered intravenously every 3 weeks. The study was an exploratory multi-omic analysis of somatic, immune and clinical correlates of response to PD-L1 blockade with atezolizumab in urothelial cancer. Pretreatment tumor samples, along with matched peripheral blood collected serially before and after atezolizumab treatment, underwent TCR sequencing. Durable clinical benefit was defined as progression-free survival longer than 6 months, and TCR features were also tested against progression-free and overall survival. Blood samples gave median yields of around 140,000 T cells and approximately 80,000 unique TCRs, along with a median clonality of around 0.075. In the same patients, pretreatment tumors underwent whole exome sequencing and RNA sequencing in addition to TCR sequencing. About nine tenths of the roughly 30 patients were males with bladder-origin urothelial cancer, and about 65% of the 29 reported a prior smoking history. Patients had an ECOG performance status of 0 or 1 and had received between 0 and 3 prior chemotherapy regimens. Pretreatment blood TCR-seq was available for under 35 patients, at least one posttreatment blood collection was obtained for some 25 patients, and tumor TCR-seq was available for some 25 patients. Durable clinical benefit was achieved by nine patients but not by the remaining 20. Blood samples were analyzed 3 weeks after the start of treatment (second dose) and 6 weeks after the start of treatment. Beyond this particular receptor, the publication reports: A pretreatment peripheral blood TCR clonality below the median was linked to improved progression-free and overall survival. At 3 weeks after the start of treatment, tumor-associated TCR clones in peripheral blood had expanded more in patients with durable benefit (n of about 20, p = 0.022). Because the sample size was small (n ≈ 29) and many of the analyses were exploratory, the results are meant to be hypothesis-generating.

Interpreted using the paper, the time point label stands for: peripheral blood 6 weeks after treatment start. A cohort of about 27 patients with locally advanced or metastatic urothelial carcinoma, treated at Memorial Sloan Kettering on a trial protocol, was included. Peripheral blood mononuclear cells were collected pretreatment and during treatment, with between 1 and 8 total time points per patient. The Qiagen DNeasy Blood extraction kit was used to purify genomic DNA from total PBMCs and tumor samples. Collected pretreatment and during treatment, PBMCs were isolated and stored as previously described. The CDR3 goes from the cysteine to the phenylalanine over 13 residues. The DNA shown is the 39-base CDR3, in frame from base 1. V is pruned by 6 bases and J by 4 bases, leaving 5 bases of the junction without a gene match. Based on the germline V gene, the CDR1 and CDR2 sequences are ENHRY and SYGVKD.

To estimate absolute template abundance from read counts, synthetic TCR analog templates were spiked into each PCR. TCRbeta CDR3 regions were amplified from genomic DNA with bias-controlled V and J gene primers using the immunoSEQ assay. Rearranged TCRbeta segments were sequenced at approximately 20X coverage. Concerning the study's data processing: Sequencing errors were corrected by clustering, and CDR3s were annotated against IMGT so that V, D and J genes could be assigned. Out-of-frame and stop-codon sequences were excluded, and only productive TCRbeta rearrangements were used in downstream analyses. Clonality was computed as one minus Shannon entropy normalized by the log of the number of unique productive sequences. Clones differing between time points or between blood and tumor were identified by Fisher's exact test with Benjamini-Hochberg correction at adjusted p below 0.01. Not all clones reach the TCRdb copy of this immuneACCESS table, which keeps in-frame sequences only. Checked studies attribute under half of the gap to unresolved V genes and leave the rest unexplained. That table supplies the V and J calls and clone size; D and trimming were determined from the DNA. A total of around 62,000 clones appear in this sample, around nine tenths of them only once. Clones ranked in the top ten supply 10% to 12% of the sample.

On this clone itself: It has no known antigen specificity. No quality values exist for individual bases; no much larger clone is one base distant.

This sequence originates from a man aged 60-69 years with urothelial cancer. Sample: PBMCs, taken around atezolizumab (anti-PD-L1) treatment. Recombination linked TRBV10-3 to TRBJ2-5, with TRBD1 matching 7 junction bases. Here the CDR3 is given as CAIRTGERETQYF. In nucleotide form, the sequence is TGTGCCATCAGAACAGGGGAGCGAGAGACCCAGTACTTC.